What follows are 21 T cell receptor beta chains derived from one specimen sequenced in a study of blood T cell repertoires in COVID-19 (dated by TCRdb to the early 2020s). Receptor libraries were prepared by the immunoSEQ multiplex PCR assay. Entries here come from immuneACCESS through TCRdb and include only in-frame sequences with V and J called. Some clones fail to appear in such tables; in the studies checked, an unresolved V gene covers under half of the shortfall, and the cause of the remainder is unknown. This sample gives approximately 210,000 clones in total; around four fifths of them show up just once. The top ten constitute 2.6% of the sample. Sequenced sample: peripheral blood. These receptor sequences come from a woman between 70 and 85 years old with active or convalescent COVID-19.

This clone came up a few times. The chain recombines TRBV28 with TRBJ2-3; 12 bases map to TRBD1. Germline CDR1 is MDHEN and CDR2 is SYDVKM. The V gene end was trimmed by 7 bases and the J gene end by 7 bases; junction bases not matched to a gene: 12. This CDR3 is 16 amino acids long. The CDR3 region has the DNA TGTGCCAGCATGTTGGCGGGACAGGGGGCCGTGAATACGCAGTATTTT. Translating it yields CASMLAGQGAVNTQYF.

The chain combines TRBV5-6 with TRBJ1-5; D gene ambiguous. Germline V gene data show CDR1 as SGHDT and CDR2 as YYEEEE. There are 15 residues in the CDR3. Trimming removed 1 base from V and 3 bases from J, with 11 bases in between. This chain's CDR3 is CASSLYGRPNQPQHF. DNA of the CDR3: TGTGCCAGCAGCTTGTACGGCAGGCCCAATCAGCCCCAGCATTTT.

The J gene is TRBJ1-2, the V gene TRBV5-1; 8 nucleotides align to TRBD1. This CDR3 spans 15 amino acids. Losses at the gene ends were 4 bases for V and 4 bases for J; bases not matched to a gene: 9. Germline V gene sequence: CDR1 SGHRS, CDR2 YFSETQ. The CDR3: CASSPDRASSYGYTF. Here the CDR3 DNA reads TGCGCCAGCAGCCCGGACAGGGCGTCCTCCTATGGCTACACCTTC.

This sequence joins TRBV27 and TRBJ1-5, with a weak D call TRBD1 (5 bases). V shed 0 bases and J shed 0 bases, with 6 bases lying between them. Germline CDR1 is MNHEY and CDR2 is SMNVEV (reference sequence). The length of the CDR3 is 15 residues. DNA of the CDR3: TGTGCCAGCAGTTTATCCGACAGTAGCAATCAGCCCCAGCATTTT. Its protein is CASSLSDSSNQPQHF.

The chain is built from TRBV18 and TRBJ2-7; 9 bases align to TRBD1. CDR3 size: 14 residues. The germline V gene has CDR1 KGHSH and CDR2 LQKENI. With V trimmed by 5 bases and J by 5 bases, 7 bases remained unmatched. The CDR3 nucleotides read TGTGCCAGCTCAGGACAGGGGATTAGAGACGAGCAGTACTTC. Translated, it gives CASSGQGIRDEQYF. Full variable domain (rest looked up from reference TRBV18 and TRBJ2-7): NAGVMQNPRHLVRRRGQEARLRCSPMKGHSHVYWYRQLPEEGLKFMVYLQKENIIDESGMPKERFSAEFPKEGPSILRIQQVVRGDSAAYFCASSGQGIRDEQYFGPGTRLTVT.

This clone was detected once. This sequence joins TRBV10-3 and TRBJ2-7; 9 bases fit TRBD1. V was clipped by 2 bases and J by 2 bases; unmatched bases: 7. CDR1 and CDR2 from the germline V gene are ENHRY and SYGVKD. The CDR3 covers 16 residues. The CDR3 sequence is CAISEEGTGHAYEQYF. CDR3 bases: TGTGCCATCAGTGAGGAAGGGACAGGGCATGCCTACGAGCAGTACTTC.

The chain recombines TRBV11-1 with TRBJ1-1; TRBD1 matches at 7 bases. Germline V gives CDR1 SGHAT, CDR2 FQDESV (reference sequence). This CDR3 comprises 15 residues. The ends lost 2 bases at V and 5 bases at J; junction bases unmatched: 8. The CDR3 loop reads CASSLRRQGVTEAFF. The CDR3 DNA reads TGTGCCAGCAGCTTACGGAGACAGGGAGTTACTGAAGCTTTCTTT.

The rearrangement links TRBV5-1 to TRBJ2-2; D is ambiguous. V was shortened by 2 bases and J by 4 bases, with 6 bases between the two germline ends. Germline CDR1 reads SGHRS; CDR2 reads YFSETQ. The CDR3 length is 13 residues. CDR3 in amino acids: CASSFPITGELFF. The CDR3 coding sequence is TGCGCCAGCAGCTTCCCTATCACCGGGGAGCTGTTTTTT. The whole variable domain, filled in from reference TRBV5-1 and TRBJ2-2, reads KAGVTQTPRYLIKTRGQQVTLSCSPISGHRSVSWYQQTPGQGLQFLFEYFSETQRNKGNFPGRFSGRQFSNSRSEMNVSTLELGDSALYLCASSFPITGELFFGEGSRLTVL.

The chain couples TRBV19 to TRBJ2-7, with 7 bases identical to TRBD1. The junction had 4 bases not matched to a gene; V was cut back by 6 bases and J by 5 bases. CDR1 and CDR2 from the germline V gene are LNHDA and SQIVND (reference sequence). The CDR3 is 12 amino acids. The CDR3 nucleotides read TGTGCCAGTAGGGGAACAGGGGACGAGCAGTACTTC. Residues: CASRGTGDEQYF. The full variable domain, completed using reference TRBV19 and TRBJ2-7, is DGGITQSPKYLFRKEGQNVTLSCEQNLNHDAMYWYRQDPGQGLRLIYYSQIVNDFQKGDIAEGYSVSREKKESFPLTVTSAQKNPTAFYLCASRGTGDEQYFGPGTRLTVT.

The chain employs TRBV30 and TRBJ1-4, with unresolved D. This CDR3 contains 14 residues. The germline V gene has CDR1 GTSNPN and CDR2 SVGIG (reference sequence). With 4 bases removed from V and 4 bases from J, the gap between germline ends came to 13 bases. The CDR3 reads CAWNVAPNNEKLFF. Here the CDR3 DNA reads TGTGCCTGGAATGTGGCCCCCAATAATGAAAAACTGTTTTTT.

V gene TRBV3-1 (or the pseudogene TRBV3-2) combines with J gene TRBJ2-3; a weak D match, TRBD2 (6 bases). This CDR3 spans 15 amino acids. V was trimmed by 4 bases and J by 7 bases, leaving 18 bases between them. Germline V lookup: CDR1 LGHDT, CDR2 YNNKEL (reference sequence). This CDR3 reads CASSPWGGDRNTQYF. CDR3 DNA sequence: TGTGCCAGCAGCCCCTGGGGCGGGGATCGGAATACGCAGTATTTT.

This chain connects TRBV2 to TRBJ2-7; TRBD2 matches at 8 bases. Germline V gives CDR1 SNHLY, CDR2 FYNNEI. V gave up 3 bases and J gave up 7 bases; unmatched junction bases: 8. The CDR3 runs to 14 residues. Here the CDR3 DNA reads TGTGCCAGCAGTGATGGGAGCGGGAGTAAGGAGCAGTACTTC. Protein: CASSDGSGSKEQYF.

The rearrangement uses TRBV6-5 and TRBJ2-1; D remains unclear. This CDR3 is built from 14 residues. CDR1 is MNHEY and CDR2 is SVGAGI in the germline V gene. With 5 bases removed from V and 7 bases from J, the gap between germline ends came to 15 bases. The CDR3 loop reads CASSPFNRLNEQFF. The CDR3 region has the DNA TGTGCCAGCAGTCCTTTTAACCGACTGAATGAGCAGTTCTTC.

The V gene is TRBV7-8, the J gene TRBJ2-7; 8 positions agree with TRBD1. Trimming took 3 bases from V and 5 from J; bases not matched to a gene: 6. Germline CDR1 reads SGHVS; CDR2 reads FQNEAQ. The CDR3 is 14 residues long. The CDR3 sequence is CASSLRSGGHEQYF. CDR3 nucleotide sequence: TGTGCCAGCAGCTTGCGTTCAGGGGGCCACGAGCAGTACTTC.

This chain uses TRBV5-1 with TRBJ2-3; 9 nucleotides agree with TRBD2. The germline V gene has CDR1 SGHRS and CDR2 YFSETQ. The CDR3 loop spans 16 amino acids. J gave up 6 bases and V 4 bases, and 12 bases lay outside the gene matches. The CDR3 DNA reads TGCGCCAGCAGCATGGAGCGGGGGGCCCCGAGGGATACGCAGTATTTT. Translation gives CASSMERGAPRDTQYF.

The CDR3 region is CASSLVGQGATQPQHF. The DNA for the CDR3 is TGTGCCAGCAGCTTAGTGGGACAGGGGGCGACTCAGCCCCAGCATTTT. The J gene is TRBJ1-5, the V gene TRBV7-9, with TRBD1 matching over 12 bases. Germline CDR1 and CDR2: SEHNR and FQNEAQ (reference sequence). This CDR3 has 16 amino acids. The ends lost 1 base at V and 6 bases at J; junction bases unmatched: 4.

J is TRBJ2-1 and V is TRBV28, with D possibly being TRBD2 (6 bases). The V gene's germline CDR1 is MDHEN and CDR2 SYDVKM. The CDR3 is 16 amino acids. Trimming stripped 9 bases from V and 0 bases from J, with 18 bases between. The CDR3 here is CASATGTPYSYNEQFF. The CDR3 coding sequence is TGTGCCAGTGCCACCGGGACTCCCTACTCCTACAATGAGCAGTTCTTC.

A remark on this clone: The same CDR3 can be traced to other DNA sequences in this sample. The rearrangement links TRBV27 to TRBJ2-7; 14 positions agree with TRBD2. The CDR3 spans 15 residues. Germline assignment: CDR1 MNHEY and CDR2 SMNVEV (reference sequence). J was trimmed by 4 bases and V by 5 bases; bases with no gene match: 4. CDR3 in DNA: TGTGCCAGCAGTCCGCGACTAGCGGGAGGGTACGAGCAGTACTTC. Its protein is CASSPRLAGGYEQYF.

V and J are TRBV7-9 and TRBJ2-5; weak D call: TRBD1 (6 bases). Germline assignment: CDR1 SEHNR and CDR2 FQNEAQ (reference sequence). The length of the CDR3 is 14 residues. V dropped 0 bases and J dropped 2 bases, with 7 bases sitting between them. CDR3 residues: CASSLATGQETQYF. CDR3 sequence (DNA): TGTGCCAGCAGCTTAGCAACAGGGCAAGAGACCCAGTACTTC.

The rearrangement links TRBV18 to TRBJ2-1, with 11 bases aligning to TRBD2. The germline V gene encodes CDR1 KGHSH and CDR2 LQKENI. V shed 3 bases and J 8 bases; nucleotides not matched to a gene: 9. The CDR3 is 16 amino acids. The CDR3 nucleotides read TGTGCCAGCTCACCGGTTTTAGCGGGAGGGGGCGATGAGCAGTTCTTC. As protein: CASSPVLAGGGDEQFF.

V usage is TRBV18 and J usage is TRBJ2-1; D gene unclear. CDR1 is KGHSH, CDR2 LQKENI, per germline. This CDR3 region has 15 residues. V was shortened by 8 bases and J by 5 bases, with 19 bases between the two germline ends. The CDR3 protein is CASRGFETRHNEQFF. The CDR3 DNA follows: TGTGCCAGCCGTGGCTTTGAGACACGGCACAATGAGCAGTTCTTC.